This entry lists 6 T cell receptor beta chains sequenced from one sample in a study of graft-versus-host responses after intestinal transplantation. Assay used: immunoSEQ multiplex PCR; TCRdb lists only in-frame clones, some missing. The data show under 20,000 clones, approximately 40% seen once. Plated together were roughly 200,000 CFSE-labeled responder cells and roughly 200,000 irradiated, violet-dye-labeled stimulator cells. Sample: alloreactive CD8+ T cells from a mixed lymphocyte reaction culture, taken before intestinal transplant. Subset given: CFSE-low proliferating T cells sorted from approximately 6-day pre-transplant mixed lymphocyte reaction (GvH or HvG direction). All receptors come from a human patient who received an intestinal transplant.

This chain joins TRBV27 and TRBJ2-6, with D unresolved. V was cut by 1 base and J by 0 bases, with 13 bases left in between. Germline assignment: CDR1 MNHEY and CDR2 SMNVEV (reference sequence). The CDR3 runs to 18 residues. The CDR3 reads CASSLFYGRLSGANVLTF. CDR3 bases: TGTGCCAGCAGTTTATTTTACGGACGTCTCTCTGGGGCCAACGTCCTGACTTTC.

This chain joins TRBV6-8 and TRBJ2-5; 14 positions match TRBD2. Trimming cost V 4 bases and J 7 bases; bases outside gene matches: 5. The CDR3 runs to 15 residues. Germline CDR1 reads MNHGY; CDR2 reads SAAAGT. The CDR3 is CASSWGLAGEGTQYF. The CDR3 DNA sequence: TGTGCCAGCAGTTGGGGACTAGCGGGAGAGGGGACCCAGTACTTC.

The gene calls are TRBV4-3 and TRBJ2-7; 8 positions match TRBD2. CDR1 is LGHNA, CDR2 YSLEER, per germline. Trimming took 4 bases from V and 0 from J; bases not matched to a gene: 5. CDR3 length: 15 residues. The CDR3 here is CASSPIAGSSYEQYF. The CDR3 DNA sequence: TGCGCCAGCAGCCCCATAGCGGGGTCCTCCTACGAGCAGTACTTC.

The rearrangement uses TRBV7-9 and TRBJ2-1; D ambiguous. Trimming removed 5 bases from V and 2 bases from J, with 10 bases in between. The CDR3 extends over 14 amino acids. CDR1 and CDR2 from the germline V gene are SEHNR and FQNEAQ (reference sequence). The CDR3 loop reads CASSHRPPYNEQFF. The CDR3 coding sequence is TGTGCCAGCAGCCACCGGCCACCCTACAATGAGCAGTTCTTC.

This clone was observed a few times. The V and J genes are TRBV25-1 and TRBJ1-2; weak D call: TRBD1 (6 bases). With 8 bases removed from V and 3 bases from J, the gap between germline ends came to 19 bases. The CDR3 runs 15 residues. CDR1 is MGHDK, CDR2 SYGVNS, per germline. The CDR3 is CASSLGGGVDYGYTF. The CDR3 nucleotides are TGTGCCAGCTCATTAGGAGGGGGAGTTGACTATGGCTACACCTTC.

This clone rates as medium-sized. The chain joins TRBV27 to TRBJ2-7; a weak D match, TRBD1 (5 bases). V lost 0 bases and J lost 3, with 6 bases in between. This CDR3 comprises 13 residues. Germline CDR1 MNHEY, CDR2 SMNVEV (reference sequence). The CDR3 DNA sequence: TGTGCCAGCAGTTTATCAGACAGCTACGAGCAGTACTTC. The encoded protein is CASSLSDSYEQYF.